The clone carrying this TCR beta chain came up a few times. This sample stems from a study of T-cell reconstitution after alpha-beta-depleted transplantation in children. For TCRbeta, the library was prepared with unique molecular identifiers. TCRdb re-analysed the PCR reads in MiXCR, keeping a single row per CDR3 protein. The table shows a few hundred thousand distinct CDR3 sequences, with about 9.4% occurring only once. The junction had 7 bases not matched to a gene; V was cut back by 4 bases and J by 5 bases. The CDR3 length is 15 residues. The TCR was taken from a boy in the first two years of life with acute myeloid leukemia, due to receive a stem cell transplant. This sequence joins TRBV12-3 or TRBV12-4 and TRBJ2-7; 11 bases match TRBD2. This specimen consisted of PBMCs, obtained before TCRalphabeta/CD19-depleted stem cell transplant. CDR3 region: CASSSSGRLGHEQYF. The CDR3 nucleotides are TGTGCCAGCAGTTCTAGCGGGAGGCTAGGCCACGAGCAGTACTTC.